The TCR beta chain described here comes from a study of CD8 T cells in Susac syndrome. After extraction with the RNeasy kit, 0.5 to 1 ug of the RNA was reverse transcribed using random hexamers. Multiplex PCR with immunoSEQ amplified the TCR beta CDR3 across 54 Vbeta and 13 Jbeta. One entry per CDR3 protein results from TCRdb running MiXCR on the immunoSEQ multiplex PCR reads. In the table there are about 140,000 distinct CDR3 sequences, roughly 96% of which are singletons. Germline V gene lookup returns CDR1 DFQATT and CDR2 SNEGSKA (reference sequence). The CDR3 contains 15 residues. The V and J ends lost 3 bases and 1 base respectively, with 14 bases between them. Negative isolation was applied to CD8+ and CD4+ T cells, and FACS enrichment was applied to TEMRA cells.

This receptor was obtained from a human donor with multiple sclerosis. The specimen was CD4+ T cells from PBMCs. This chain connects TRBV20-1 to TRBJ2-3; a weak D match, TRBD1 (6 bases). In nucleotides, the CDR3 is TGCAGTGCTAGTAAGGGACACGGGGGCACAGATACGCAGTATTTT. Translating gives CSASKGHGGTDTQYF.